Included here is one T cell receptor beta chain sequence, with context. The antigen is unknown. V lost 6 bases, J lost 3 bases, and 11 bases lay in between. The germline V gene encodes CDR1 MNHEY and CDR2 SVGAGI. This CDR3 is built from 13 residues. Noted time point: cycle 4 day 1 (C4D1), after 6 weeks of nivolumab. Every one of the patients relapsed after autologous stem cell transplantation (brentuximab vedotin exposure was variable). The data derive from a study of PD-1 blockade in classical Hodgkin lymphoma. Whole-study findings and limits: The authors have not defined what causes the repertoire differences, possibly disease activity or prior therapy.

Sequencing was performed with immunoSEQ multiplex PCR; in TCRdb, only in-frame clones are kept and a portion is missing. Of 41,000 or so clones listed, roughly two thirds were seen once; the top ten hold approximately 2.5%. Sequenced here: peripheral blood mononuclear cells (PBMCs), sampled before the fourth cycle of nivolumab. This chain joins TRBV6-5 and TRBJ1-1; D not certain. The source is a human donor with classical Hodgkin lymphoma. The CDR3 spells CASRLGIDTEAFF. In DNA, the CDR3 is TGTGCCAGCAGGTTGGGCATTGACACTGAAGCTTTCTTT.